This TCR beta chain originates from a study of blood T cell repertoires in COVID-19 (dated by TCRdb to the early 2020s). Context from the whole study: Collaborator samples came from the United States, Italy and Spain and covered acute and convalescent phases of COVID-19. The material from the prospective study consisted of cDNA or gDNA derived from T cells, B-cell-depleted T cells, or PBMCs. Subjects who had been exposed to COVID-19, were actively infected with it, or had recovered from it provided the deeply sampled blood TCRbeta repertoires that made up the dataset. The repertoires were released in a freely available public database meant as a resource for research on the immune response to SARS-CoV-2. Samples came from the ongoing ImmuneRACE study (first 160 participants) plus 1,254 subjects from 6 global collaborators. Sample metadata almost always included a de-identified subject ID, COVID-19 status, age in years and sex. Where HLA class I and class II types were available, the types were taken from metadata supplied by the sample provider, not from assay-based typing.

One collaborating source in Seattle enrolled patients during active infection and followed them longitudinally through the course of disease. Whole blood was collected in K2EDTA tubes by collaborating institutions according to the institutions' own protocols. For TCRbeta analysis, collaborators shipped samples as frozen whole blood, isolated PBMCs, or DNA extracted from either of those sample types. Beyond this particular receptor, the publication reports: Clinical and demographic metadata were provided uncurated, with the amount varying by source and participant.

A word on this clone: Its binding antigen is unknown. No per-base quality is available; no much larger clone lies one base away.

V is shortened by 7 bases, J by 5 bases, and the region joining them spans 12 bases. Via the germline V gene, CDR1 is SGDLS and CDR2 YYNGEE. Inclusive of the bounding cysteine and phenylalanine, the CDR3 is 12 residues long. This entry keeps only the CDR3 DNA: 36 bases, framed from base 1. The immunoSEQ Assay, a bias-controlled multiplex PCR, was used to amplify TCRbeta CDR3 regions from genomic DNA. On the authors' methods: The number of nucleated cells in each sample was estimated by amplification of reference gene primers within the assay. Sequence reads were collapsed and filtered to measure the absolute abundance of every unique TCRbeta CDR3 rearrangement. For each sample, productive Simpson clonality was calculated as the square root of Simpson's diversity index across productive rearrangements. Here the immuneACCESS table is served through TCRdb, limited to in-frame sequences with V and J called. Missing clones are a known gap in these copies; in checked studies unresolved V genes cover under half, and the rest lacks a known reason. That table furnishes V, J and clone size, whereas the DNA furnished D and trimming. The table for this sample lists 200,000 or so clones; about 88% of them were counted only once. The ten most abundant clones make up around 17% of the sample.

Sample: peripheral blood. This sequence originates from a man in his fifties with COVID-19, enrolled during active disease. The V and J segments used are TRBV9 and TRBJ2-5; the D segment could be TRBD1, given 5 matching bases. The CDR3 region has the sequence CASGKGVETQYF. In nucleotides, the sequence is TGTGCCAGCGGGAAAGGGGTGGAGACCCAGTACTTC.